The 9 T cell receptor beta chains listed next were all sequenced from one sample in a study of T cells in localized non-small cell lung cancer. Method: immunoSEQ multiplex PCR; TCRdb's copy keeps in-frame clones and lacks some. The sample comprises around 4,100 clones, approximately 30% of which are singletons, and around 12% rests with the top ten. Sequences were derived from lung tumor tissue, sampled before any cancer treatment. The receptors stem from a man aged 35-69 years with stage II lung adenocarcinoma.

This clone occurred a few times. The chain recombines TRBV19 with TRBJ2-1, with D possibly matching TRBD1 (6 bases). The CDR3 consists of 15 residues. Germline V lookup: CDR1 LNHDA, CDR2 SQIVND (reference sequence). Trimming cost V 5 bases and J 7 bases, with 18 bases left between them. CDR3 amino acids: CASSPPPRGTNEQFF. CDR3 sequence (DNA): TGTGCCAGTAGTCCTCCCCCGAGGGGGACGAATGAGCAGTTCTTC.

This clone was detected a few times. The chain combines TRBV6-8 with TRBJ1-5, with D possibly matching TRBD1 (5 bases). The CDR3 consists of 14 residues. Germline-derived CDR1 and CDR2 are MNHGY and SAAAGT. CDR3 sequence reads: CAAPRQGANQPQHF. CDR3 in DNA: TGTGCAGCCCCCCGGCAGGGCGCCAATCAGCCCCAGCATTTT.

A few counts support this clone. The chain has TRBV9 and TRBJ2-1; D possibly corresponds to TRBD2 (5 bases). This CDR3 is built from 15 residues. Per germline, CDR1 SGDLS and CDR2 YYNGEE. With 5 bases removed from V and 7 bases from J, the gap between germline ends came to 19 bases. In nucleotides, the CDR3 is TGTGCCAGCAGTCCGGCTAGCCGAGTCAGGAATGAGCAGTTCTTC. It specifies CASSPASRVRNEQFF.

By proportion, this clone is medium-sized. CDR3 protein: CASTPGTARYGYTF. In DNA form, the CDR3 reads TGTGCCAGCACCCCCGGGACAGCCCGCTATGGCTACACCTTC. This chain uses TRBV6-8 with TRBJ1-2; TRBD1 matches at 7 bases. Germline CDR1 and CDR2: MNHGY and SAAAGT. V was clipped by 7 bases and J by 4 bases; unmatched bases: 9. The CDR3 sequence is 14 residues long.

The V call is TRBV5-1, the J call TRBJ2-2, with 8 bases aligning to TRBD2. This CDR3 comprises 19 residues. Germline trimming cut 2 bases from V and 8 bases from J; bases unmatched to any gene: 20. Germline CDR1 reads SGHRS; CDR2 reads YFSETQ. The CDR3 region has the DNA TGCGCCAGCAGCTTCGGGAGCGGGGGCCCTACCCGGGTTGGAGGGGAGCTGTTTTTT. It is translated as CASSFGSGGPTRVGGELFF.

Only a few counts were recorded for this clone. The genes are TRBV11-3 and TRBJ1-3, with 7 bases matching TRBD1. The CDR3 runs 16 residues. Germline lookup yields CDR1 SGHNT and CDR2 YENEEA. The trim removed 5 bases at V and 0 bases at J, leaving 7 bases unmatched. CDR3 sequence: CASSHGGTASGNTIYF. CDR3 nucleotide sequence: TGTGCCAGCAGCCATGGAGGGACAGCCTCTGGAAACACCATATATTTT.

The sample holds a few counts of this clone. V gene TRBV11-3 combines with J gene TRBJ2-3; 8 bases match TRBD1. The germline CDR1 and CDR2 sequences are SGHNT and YENEEA. Unmatched junction bases numbered 5, after V lost 3 bases and J lost 0 bases. The CDR3 length is 16 residues. CDR3 sequence reads: CASSFSGGRSTDTQYF. DNA for the CDR3: TGTGCCAGCAGCTTTTCAGGGGGCCGCAGCACAGATACGCAGTATTTT.

Judged by abundance, this clone is medium-sized. The rearrangement links TRBV6-8 to TRBJ2-7, with TRBD1 identical over 11 bases. The CDR3 is made up of 14 amino acids. CDR1 and CDR2 (germline): MNHGY, SAAAGT. J gave up 7 bases and V 5 bases, and 7 bases lay outside the gene matches. CDR3 DNA sequence: TGTGCCAGCAGTGACGGGACAGGGGGTATAGAGCAGTACTTC. This sequence encodes CASSDGTGGIEQYF.

The chain joins TRBV5-1 to TRBJ2-1, with 7 bases identical to TRBD2. The CDR3 sequence is 16 residues long. Germline CDR1 and CDR2: SGHRS and YFSETQ. V shed 4 bases, J shed 6 bases, and the junction held 13 bases outside the gene matches. The CDR3 DNA is TGCGCCAGCAGCCTCACCCGGGGGACGGGGGGCAATGAGCAGTTCTTC. The encoded protein is CASSLTRGTGGNEQFF.